This T cell receptor (beta chain) stems from a study of Graves' ophthalmopathy and Graves' hyperthyroidism. V dropped 8 bases and J dropped 1; count of bases not matched to a gene: 4. The CDR3 has 13 amino acids. Each hyperthyroidism patient was newly diagnosed, with under 2 months' duration, and aged 18 to 65. There are many counts of this clonotype. The study amplified TCR beta CDR3 regions using RNA transcripts. First-round RT-PCR with HTBI primers preceded a second-round multiplex PCR. MiXCR, applied by TCRdb to the multiplex PCR reads, yields one record per CDR3 protein. The sample lists 900,000 to 1,200,000 distinct CDR3 sequences, roughly two fifths occurring once.

This rearrangement joins TRBV12-3 or TRBV12-4 to TRBJ2-7; TRBD1 matches 8 bases. The TCR comes from an adult man with Graves' hyperthyroidism. The sequencing input was peripheral blood or thyroid tissue (not recorded which). The CDR3 region has the DNA TGTGCCAGCTTACAGGGGGGATCCTACGAGCAGTACTTC. As protein: CASLQGGSYEQYF.